This TCR beta chain was recovered during a study of cytomegalovirus exposure and HLA in healthy donors. Study-level points and caveats: Compared with the approximately 700-donor mean, an Asian-associated ancestry cluster reportedly had fewer N-insertions, according to a later analysis.

A word on this clone: The target antigen is unknown.

PCR primers comprised 60 Vbeta and 13 Jbeta primers. Repertoires were generated with immunoSEQ multiplex PCR, while TCRdb's copy carries only in-frame clones and drops some. The sample shows around 190,000 clones, more than 70% of them seen only once. J lost 12 bases, V lost 3 bases, and 13 bases had no gene match. Germline V gene sequence: CDR1 MNHNS, CDR2 SASEGT. This CDR3 region has 14 residues. This TCR was recovered from a woman in her thirties or forties in good health and CMV-seronegative. The source material was PBMCs. This rearrangement joins TRBV6-1 to TRBJ1-2, with 7 bases identical to TRBD1. In DNA, the CDR3 is TGTGCCAGCAGTGATGCGGTGAGACAGGGAGATCACACCTTC. Amino acid sequence: CASSDAVRQGDHTF.